This T cell receptor beta chain was identified during a study of blood T cells in healthy people across ages. Combining a sample-barcoded 5' primer with a J-beta primer mix, a second PCR ran for about 6 to 12 cycles. TCRdb processed the 5' RACE reads anew with MiXCR; each CDR3 protein has one entry. In the table there are approximately 800,000 distinct CDR3 sequences, roughly 50% of which are singletons. The V gene's germline CDR1 is SGHNT and CDR2 YYREEE (reference sequence). Trimming pared 4 bases from V and 0 bases from J, leaving 10 bases between. This CDR3 spans 14 amino acids. Study observations and caveats: No one knew whether donors had CMV, which possibly confounded expanded clonotype changes. More naive CD4+ cells and higher diversity were found in long-lived than in aged donors.

Healthy Caucasians from Russia aged roughly 6 to 95 served as donors. This clonotype turned up a few times. No antigen is known for it. The chain is built from TRBV5-4 and TRBJ2-5; TRBD1 might be the D (5 bases). This sequence was found in a man aged 35 to 55 in good health. Material: blood. This chain's CDR3 is CASSLARDQETQYF. DNA for the CDR3: TGTGCCAGCAGCCTTGCCAGGGACCAAGAGACCCAGTACTTC.